A selection of T cell receptor beta chains follows, all from one sample in a study of control samples from healthy donors and cancer patients. Clones were read by immunoSEQ multiplex PCR, and TCRdb kept only the in-frame ones, dropping some. The sample has about 55,000 clones; around 95% are singletons. Sequencing was performed on blood. The receptors originated from a woman in her twenties or thirties in good health. The CDR3 runs from the conserved cysteine through the conserved F or W. Each record gives: V gene, J gene, D gene, clone size, CDR3 protein, CDR3 DNA. The D gene is left open where the match is weak. Clone size appears in some rows only: once, few, many, or a class for an expanded clone.

TRBV5-4	TRBJ1-1	-	-	CASSLGDLNTEAFF	TGTGCCAGCAGCTTGGGGGACCTGAACACTGAAGCTTTCTTT
TRBV5-8	TRBJ1-1	-	-	CASSYGPFSTTEAFF	TGTGCCAGCAGCTACGGGCCTTTTTCAACCACTGAAGCTTTCTTT
TRBV5-1	TRBJ1-2	TRBD1	once	CASSARTRTGPNYGYTF	TGCGCCAGCAGCGCACGAACCAGGACAGGCCCTAACTATGGCTACACCTTC
TRBV4-1	TRBJ1-5	TRBD1	-	CASSPGTDSNQPQHF	TGCGCCAGCAGCCCAGGGACAGATAGCAATCAGCCCCAGCATTTT
TRBV5-6	TRBJ2-3	TRBD1	-	CASSIQGATDTQYF	TGTGCCAGCAGCATACAGGGGGCCACAGATACGCAGTATTTT
TRBV7-9	TRBJ2-1	TRBD2	-	CASSTTSGNSYNEQFF	TGTGCCAGCAGTACGACTAGCGGGAACTCCTACAATGAGCAGTTCTTC
TRBV7-9	TRBJ2-1	-	-	CASSSDPRMAEQFF	TGTGCCAGCAGCTCAGACCCCCGTATGGCTGAGCAGTTCTTC
TRBV11-1	TRBJ2-3	-	-	CASSSGHGLNTDTQYF	TGTGCCAGCAGCTCAGGTCATGGTTTAAACACAGATACGCAGTATTTT
TRBV28	TRBJ2-3	-	once	CASSVTVTSTDTQYF	TGTGCCAGCAGTGTGACAGTTACTAGCACAGATACGCAGTATTTT
TRBV27	TRBJ2-7	-	-	CASSPSMYSYEQYF	TGTGCCAGCAGTCCCAGTATGTACTCCTACGAGCAGTACTTC
TRBV24-1	TRBJ2-5	TRBD2	-	CATSGWGLASQETQYF	TGTGCCACCAGTGGCTGGGGACTAGCGTCCCAAGAGACCCAGTACTTC
TRBV25-1	TRBJ1-2	TRBD1	-	CASSGDRDRGDYGYTF	TGTGCCAGCAGTGGAGACCGGGACAGGGGGGACTATGGCTACACCTTC
TRBV28	TRBJ1-6	TRBD1	-	CASSLGTGNSPLHF	TGTGCCAGCAGTTTAGGGACAGGGAATTCACCCCTCCACTTT
TRBV3-1/TRBV3-2	TRBJ2-7	TRBD2	-	CASSPLAGAYEQYF	TGTGCCAGCAGCCCCCTAGCGGGCGCCTACGAGCAGTACTTC
TRBV7-9	TRBJ2-5	TRBD1	-	CASSFGQGTQETQYF	TGTGCCAGCAGCTTCGGACAGGGCACCCAAGAGACCCAGTACTTC
TRBV28	TRBJ1-5	-	-	CDLRCSTFSNQPQHF	TGTGACCTTCGATGTTCGACCTTTAGCAATCAGCCCCAGCATTTT
TRBV19	TRBJ1-5	-	-	CASSSRGVGNQPQHF	TGTGCCAGTAGTTCCCGGGGGGTTGGCAATCAGCCCCAGCATTTT
TRBV29-1	TRBJ2-1	-	once	CSAETGNSEQFF	TGCAGCGCCGAGACAGGAAATTCGGAGCAGTTCTTC
TRBV6-6	TRBJ1-1	TRBD1	-	CASGDRKNTEAFF	TGTGCCAGCGGGGACAGGAAGAACACTGAAGCTTTCTTT
TRBV29-1	TRBJ2-7	TRBD2	-	CSVTRTSGSGEQYF	TGCAGCGTAACCAGGACTAGCGGGAGTGGCGAGCAGTACTTC
TRBV27	TRBJ1-2	-	once	CASSLYSSGGGYGYTF	TGTGCCAGCAGTTTATATTCCTCCGGGGGCGGCTATGGCTACACCTTC
TRBV7-6	TRBJ2-7	-	-	CASSLEEASEQYF	TGTGCCAGCAGCTTGGAGGAGGCGTCCGAGCAGTACTTC
TRBV19	TRBJ2-1	-	-	CASSSPKNRDTYYNEQFF	TGTGCCAGTAGTTCACCTAAAAACCGGGACACATACTACAATGAGCAGTTCTTC
TRBV18	TRBJ2-3	-	-	CASSATLGDTDTQYF	TGTGCCAGCTCAGCCACATTGGGGGACACAGATACGCAGTATTTT
TRBV2	TRBJ2-1	-	-	CASTRPRGPYNEQFF	TGTGCCAGCACCCGGCCCAGGGGTCCCTACAATGAGCAGTTCTTC
TRBV13	TRBJ2-4	-	-	CASSLAGPKNIQYF	TGTGCCAGCAGCTTAGCGGGTCCCAAAAACATTCAGTACTTC